This TCR beta chain comes out of a study of T cells after yellow fever vaccination. This clonotype was observed at least ten times. CDR1 and CDR2 from the germline V gene are SQVTM and ANQGSEA. Trimming removed 7 bases at V and 4 bases at J, with 7 bases between. The CDR3 totals 10 residues. TCRdb itself ran the 5' RACE reads through MiXCR, one entry per CDR3 protein. The sample yields about 580,000 distinct CDR3 sequences, about a sixth seen once. The specimen was PBMCs, collected 4 to 6 days after the first yellow fever vaccination. This sequence originates from a man younger than 35 who received the YFV17D yellow fever vaccine. This chain connects TRBV29-1 to TRBJ1-1; D is uncertain. DNA of the CDR3: TGCAGCGCCCGGGTCACTGAAGCTTTCTTT. As protein: CSARVTEAFF.